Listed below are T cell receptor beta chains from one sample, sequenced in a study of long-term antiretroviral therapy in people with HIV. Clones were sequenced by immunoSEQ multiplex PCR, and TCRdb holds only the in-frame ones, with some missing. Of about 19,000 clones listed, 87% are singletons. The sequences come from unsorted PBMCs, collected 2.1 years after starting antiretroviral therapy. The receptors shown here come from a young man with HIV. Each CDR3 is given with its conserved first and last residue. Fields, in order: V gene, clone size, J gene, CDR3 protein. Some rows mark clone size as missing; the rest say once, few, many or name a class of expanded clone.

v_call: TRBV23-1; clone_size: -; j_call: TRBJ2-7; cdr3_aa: CASSPRGGDYEQYF
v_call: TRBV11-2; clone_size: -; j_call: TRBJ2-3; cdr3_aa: CASSLAHRLVSSTDTQYF
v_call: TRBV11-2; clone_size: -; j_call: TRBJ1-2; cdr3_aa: CASSLRSAGALGREGYTF
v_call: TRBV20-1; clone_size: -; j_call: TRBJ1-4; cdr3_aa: CSAFREKLFF
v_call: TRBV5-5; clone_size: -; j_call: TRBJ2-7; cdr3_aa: CASGGGRSAYEQYF
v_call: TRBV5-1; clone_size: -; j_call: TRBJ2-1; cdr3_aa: CASSLASYNEQFF
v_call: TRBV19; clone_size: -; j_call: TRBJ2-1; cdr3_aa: CASSIGLAGGGNEQFF
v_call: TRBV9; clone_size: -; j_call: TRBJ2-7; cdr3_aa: CASSAHSGEDEQYF
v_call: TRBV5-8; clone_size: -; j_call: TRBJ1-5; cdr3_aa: CASSLAGGNQPQHF
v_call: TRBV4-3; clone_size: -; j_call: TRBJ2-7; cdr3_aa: CASSQEATGSLYEQYF
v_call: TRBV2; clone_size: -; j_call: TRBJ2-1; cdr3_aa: CASTFSGSNEQFF
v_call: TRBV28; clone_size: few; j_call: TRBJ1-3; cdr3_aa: CASSFRGNTIYF
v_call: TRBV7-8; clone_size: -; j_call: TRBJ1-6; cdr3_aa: CASSLEGPSWGQGSPLHF
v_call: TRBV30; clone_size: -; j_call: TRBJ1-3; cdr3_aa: CAWFTRRGPGNTIYF
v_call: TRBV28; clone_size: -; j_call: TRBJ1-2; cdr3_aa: CASSRSLEGYTF
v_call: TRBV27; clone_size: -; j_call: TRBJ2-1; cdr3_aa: CASSLGRLNEQFF
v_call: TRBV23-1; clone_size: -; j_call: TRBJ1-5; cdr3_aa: CASSLGMGSHSDQPQHF
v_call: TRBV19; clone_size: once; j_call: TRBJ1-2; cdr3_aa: CASNWNYGYTF
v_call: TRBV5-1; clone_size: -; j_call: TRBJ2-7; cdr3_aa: CASSLESSGTYEQYF
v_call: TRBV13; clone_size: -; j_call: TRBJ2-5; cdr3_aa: CASSVQGTDLRGTQYF
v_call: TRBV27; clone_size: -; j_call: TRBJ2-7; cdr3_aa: CASSLSGGAQGYEQYF
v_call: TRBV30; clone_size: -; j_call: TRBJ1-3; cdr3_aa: CAWSVAGAGNTIYF
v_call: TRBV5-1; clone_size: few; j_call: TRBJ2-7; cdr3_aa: CASSIREGYEQYF
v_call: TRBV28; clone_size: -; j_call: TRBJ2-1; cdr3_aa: CASSFAGGNNEQFF
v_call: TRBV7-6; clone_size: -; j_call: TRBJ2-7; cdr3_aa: CASSLASGKTYEQYF
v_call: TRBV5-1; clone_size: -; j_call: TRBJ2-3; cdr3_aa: CASSFWSTDTQYF
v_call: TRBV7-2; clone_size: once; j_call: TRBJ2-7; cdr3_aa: CASSFSGGAVSYEQYF
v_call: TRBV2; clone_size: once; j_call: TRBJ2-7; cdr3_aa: CASSLGAAYEQYF
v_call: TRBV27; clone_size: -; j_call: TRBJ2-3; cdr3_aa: CASRPPPSDTQYF
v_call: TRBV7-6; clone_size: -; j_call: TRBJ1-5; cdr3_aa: CASSLGQGGQPQHF
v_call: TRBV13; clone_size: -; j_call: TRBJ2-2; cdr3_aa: CASSFGVNVGFVGELFF
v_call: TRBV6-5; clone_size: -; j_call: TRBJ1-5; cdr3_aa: CASSYMGGQPQHF
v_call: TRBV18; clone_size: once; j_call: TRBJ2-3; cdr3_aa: CASSPGQGGVTDTQYF
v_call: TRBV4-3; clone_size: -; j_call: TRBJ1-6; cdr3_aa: CASSQGRPGYSPLHF
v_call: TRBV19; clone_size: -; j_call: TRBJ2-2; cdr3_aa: CASSMWVGELFF
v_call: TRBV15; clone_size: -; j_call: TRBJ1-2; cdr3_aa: CATSASTGNYGYTF
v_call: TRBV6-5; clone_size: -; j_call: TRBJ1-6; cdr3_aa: CASSSLGTVANSPLHF
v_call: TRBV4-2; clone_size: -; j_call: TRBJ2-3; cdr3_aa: CASSQDGGRSDTQYF
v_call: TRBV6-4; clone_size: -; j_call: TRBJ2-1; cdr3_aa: CASSGNGQGYNEQFF
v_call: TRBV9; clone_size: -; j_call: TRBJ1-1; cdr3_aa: CASSSLTENTEAFF
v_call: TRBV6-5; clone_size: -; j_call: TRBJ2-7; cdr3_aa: CATQQGPGGSNEQYF
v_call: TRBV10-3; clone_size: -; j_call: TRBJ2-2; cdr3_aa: CAISESVAHTGELFF
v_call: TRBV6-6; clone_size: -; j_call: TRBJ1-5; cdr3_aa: CASRYRDRSNQPQHF
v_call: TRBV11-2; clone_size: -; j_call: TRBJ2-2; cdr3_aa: CASSLGQGRITGELFF
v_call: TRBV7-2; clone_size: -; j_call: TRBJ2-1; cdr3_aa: CASSLRPSPLDNEQFF
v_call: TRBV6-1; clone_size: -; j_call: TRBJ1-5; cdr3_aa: CASSEGTAPTTPQHF
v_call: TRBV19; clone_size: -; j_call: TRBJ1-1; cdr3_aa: CASRDGYTEAFF
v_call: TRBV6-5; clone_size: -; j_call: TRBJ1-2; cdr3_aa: CASVPSRGLSYGYTF
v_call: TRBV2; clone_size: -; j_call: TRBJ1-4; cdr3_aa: CASSEIGSEKLFF
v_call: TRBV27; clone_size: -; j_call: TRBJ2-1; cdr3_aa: CASSYAGSLEQFF
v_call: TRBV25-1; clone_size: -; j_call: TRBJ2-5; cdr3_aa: CASSEGSEYF
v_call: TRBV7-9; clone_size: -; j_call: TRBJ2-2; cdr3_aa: CASSPPGLDTGELFF